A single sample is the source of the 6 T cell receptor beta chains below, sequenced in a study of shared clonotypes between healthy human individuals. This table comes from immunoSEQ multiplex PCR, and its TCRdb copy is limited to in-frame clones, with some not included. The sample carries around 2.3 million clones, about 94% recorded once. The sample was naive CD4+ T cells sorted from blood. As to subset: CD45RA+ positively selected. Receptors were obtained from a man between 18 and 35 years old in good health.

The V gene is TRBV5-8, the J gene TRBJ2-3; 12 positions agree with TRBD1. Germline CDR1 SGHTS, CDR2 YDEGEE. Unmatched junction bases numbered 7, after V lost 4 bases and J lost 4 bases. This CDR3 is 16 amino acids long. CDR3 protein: CASSRGQGAPPDTQYF. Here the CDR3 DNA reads TGTGCCAGCAGCAGGGGACAGGGGGCGCCCCCAGATACGCAGTATTTT.

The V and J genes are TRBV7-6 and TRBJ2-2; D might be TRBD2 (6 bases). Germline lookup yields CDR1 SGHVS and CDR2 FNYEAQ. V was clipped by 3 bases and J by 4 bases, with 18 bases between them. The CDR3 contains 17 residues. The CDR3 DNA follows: TGTGCCAGCAGCTTGTTGAGACTAGATGGTGTCACCGGGGAGCTGTTTTTT. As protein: CASSLLRLDGVTGELFF.

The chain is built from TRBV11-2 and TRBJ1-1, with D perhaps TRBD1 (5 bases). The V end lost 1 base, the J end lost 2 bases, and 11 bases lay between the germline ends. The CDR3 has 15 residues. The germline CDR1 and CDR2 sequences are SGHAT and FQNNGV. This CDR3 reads CASSLVGELNTEAFF. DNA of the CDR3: TGTGCCAGCAGCTTAGTAGGGGAGCTAAACACTGAAGCTTTCTTT.

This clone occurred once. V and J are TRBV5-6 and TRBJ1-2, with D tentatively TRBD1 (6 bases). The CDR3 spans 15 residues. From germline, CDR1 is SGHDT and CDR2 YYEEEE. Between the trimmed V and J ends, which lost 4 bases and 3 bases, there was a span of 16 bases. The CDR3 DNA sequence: TGTGCCAGCAGCATGCCAGGGGAGGCGGACTATGGCTACACCTTC. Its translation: CASSMPGEADYGYTF.

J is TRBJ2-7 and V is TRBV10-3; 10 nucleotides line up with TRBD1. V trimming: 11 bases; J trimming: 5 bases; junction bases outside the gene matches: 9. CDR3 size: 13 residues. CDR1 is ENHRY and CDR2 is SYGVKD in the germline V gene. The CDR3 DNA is TGTGCCGTCACTCGGGACAGGGGCCACGAGCAGTACTTC. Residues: CAVTRDRGHEQYF.

The CDR3 region is CASSPTGPRSTETQYF. CDR3 in DNA: TGTGCCAGCAGCCCGACGGGACCGCGCTCGACAGAGACCCAGTACTTC. The chain has TRBV7-2 and TRBJ2-5; D is tentatively TRBD1 or TRBD2 (5 bases each). Germline V CDR1 and CDR2: SGHTA, FQGNSA. This CDR3 has 16 amino acids. Deletions cut 5 bases from V and 4 bases from J, with 20 bases between.